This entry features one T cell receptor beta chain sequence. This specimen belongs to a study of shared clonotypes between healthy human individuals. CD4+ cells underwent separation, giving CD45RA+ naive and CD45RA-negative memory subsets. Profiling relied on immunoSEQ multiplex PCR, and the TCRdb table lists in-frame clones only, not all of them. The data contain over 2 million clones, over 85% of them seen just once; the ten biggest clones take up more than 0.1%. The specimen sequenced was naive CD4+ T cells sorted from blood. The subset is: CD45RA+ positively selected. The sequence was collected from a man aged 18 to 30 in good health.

Here the CDR3 DNA reads TGTGCCAGCAGCTCTGTCGGACAGACGGGGAACATTCAGTACTTC. Translated, it gives CASSSVGQTGNIQYF. The chain combines TRBV11-2 with TRBJ2-4, with D possibly TRBD1 on 6 matching bases. V shed 4 bases and J shed 7 bases, with 17 bases lying between them. This CDR3 contains 15 residues. Germline V CDR1 and CDR2: SGHAT, FQNNGV.